These 10 T cell receptor beta chains originate from one sample sequenced in a study of long-term antiretroviral therapy in people with HIV. At the survey level, the v3.0 immunoSEQ assay was run. Measured with immunoSEQ multiplex PCR; TCRdb has only the in-frame clones, and not every one. This sample has fewer than 25,000 clones, with 70% to 90% found just once. The sample consisted of unsorted PBMCs, taken 2.3 years after starting antiretroviral therapy. The receptor source for this set is a man aged 55 to 70 with HIV.

This clone was picked up one time. The chain links TRBV5-4 to TRBJ2-7; the D gene is possibly TRBD2 (5 bases). The CDR3 sequence is 16 residues long. The germline V gene encodes CDR1 SGHNT and CDR2 YYREEE (reference sequence). V was shortened by 0 bases and J by 4 bases, with 17 bases between the two germline ends. CDR3 sequence: CASSLANEGGSYEQYF. The CDR3 DNA reads as TGTGCCAGCAGCTTGGCCAATGAGGGCGGATCTTACGAGCAGTACTTC.

The rearrangement joins TRBV6-5 to TRBJ2-2, with 8 nucleotides matching TRBD1. Per the germline V gene, CDR1 is MNHEY and CDR2 is SVGAGI. CDR3 length: 16 amino acids. Unmatched junction bases numbered 6, after V lost 2 bases and J lost 4 bases. CDR3 residues: CASSYLDRAFTGELFF. In nucleotides, the CDR3 is TGTGCCAGCAGTTACCTGGACAGGGCGTTCACCGGGGAGCTGTTTTTT.

V and J are TRBV4-1 and TRBJ2-3; no firm D call. There are 16 residues in the CDR3. CDR1 and CDR2 (germline): MGHRA, YSYEKL. V was pared by 6 bases and J by 1 base, with 17 bases between. The CDR3 DNA follows: TGCGCCAGCAGTAGGTTCTCCACACTTGGCACAGATACGCAGTATTTT. It is translated as CASSRFSTLGTDTQYF.

CDR3 protein: CASSAREQGSEQYF. In nucleotides, the CDR3 is TGTGCCAGCAGCGCTCGAGAGCAGGGATCCGAGCAGTACTTC. The rearrangement links TRBV21-1 to TRBJ2-7; the table's D call, TRBD1, was not checked against the DNA. TRBV21-1 is a known pseudogene. The length of the CDR3 is 14 residues.

The J gene is TRBJ1-3, the V gene TRBV15; D might be TRBD1 (5 bases). The germline V gene encodes CDR1 LNHNV and CDR2 YYDKDF (reference sequence). CDR3 length: 16 amino acids. V dropped 0 bases and J dropped 2 bases, with 11 bases sitting between them. The CDR3 coding sequence is TGTGCCACCAGCAGAGAATTCCAGGGAACTGGAAACACCATATATTTT. Its protein product is CATSREFQGTGNTIYF.

The chain carries TRBV18 and TRBJ1-1; the match to TRBD1 covers 7 bases. Germline V lookup: CDR1 KGHSH, CDR2 LQKENI. The CDR3 totals 15 residues. V dropped 4 bases and J dropped 3; count of bases not matched to a gene: 8. The CDR3 loop reads CASSLHSGGHTEAFF. CDR3 in DNA: TGTGCCAGCTCACTCCATTCAGGGGGGCACACTGAAGCTTTCTTT.

This chain links TRBV7-3 with TRBJ2-3; D gene uncertain. Germline CDR1 and CDR2: SGHTA and FQGTGA. The CDR3 consists of 15 residues. The V gene lost 2 bases and the J gene lost 2 bases, with 11 bases spanning the gap. This CDR3 reads CASSLGLTATDTQYF. The CDR3 bases are TGTGCCAGCAGCTTAGGGTTGACGGCCACAGATACGCAGTATTTT.

The CDR3 is CASREPGQIYEQYF. The CDR3 nucleotides read TGTGCCAGCAGGGAACCGGGACAGATCTACGAGCAGTACTTC. This chain joins TRBV6-1 and TRBJ2-7; 7 nucleotides line up with TRBD1. J was trimmed by 3 bases and V by 6 bases; bases with no gene match: 8. The CDR3 covers 14 residues. CDR1 and CDR2 from the germline V gene are MNHNS and SASEGT.

The chain carries TRBV4-3 and TRBJ2-7; TRBD2 is a possible D gene (5 bases). The germline CDR1 and CDR2 sequences are LGHNA and YSLEER. CDR3 length equals 15 residues. The V and J ends lost 0 bases and 3 bases respectively, with 12 bases between them. CDR3 sequence (DNA): TGCGCCAGCAGCCAAGATCTTAGAGAGGGCTACGAGCAGTACTTC. This translates into CASSQDLREGYEQYF.

In this sample, this clone turned up a few times. The chain joins TRBV6-6 to TRBJ1-3; D is unresolved. Trimming took 4 bases from V and 3 from J, leaving 7 bases between them. The CDR3 covers 13 residues. Germline V gene sequence: CDR1 MNHNY, CDR2 SVGAGI (reference sequence). CDR3 in amino acids: CASSLGNGNTIYF. In nucleotides, the CDR3 is TGTGCCAGCAGTTTGGGGAATGGAAACACCATATATTTT.